Listed below are T cell receptor beta chains from one sample, sequenced in a study of technical replicates of blood from several donors. Generated by immunoSEQ multiplex PCR, the TCRdb table keeps only in-frame clones and is missing some. The table includes under 85,000 clones, 80% to 95% detected once. Sequencing was done on a sample of T cells isolated from PBMCs. These receptors all stem from a human donor in good health. Some clones in this sample may be carry-over from other donors' samples. The CDR3 runs from the conserved cysteine through the conserved F or W. D genes are given only for firm matches. Not all rows give a size; the values are once, few, many and, for expanded clones, a class.

V gene	D gene	J gene	clone size	CDR3 protein	CDR3 DNA
TRBV5-6	TRBD2	TRBJ2-5	once	CASSIGLAGTQETQYF	TGTGCCAGCAGCATAGGACTAGCGGGGACCCAAGAGACCCAGTACTTC
TRBV7-3	-	TRBJ2-2	-	CASSGGSGELFF	TGTGCCAGCAGCGGGGGCTCCGGGGAGCTGTTTTTT
TRBV14	-	TRBJ1-1	few	CASSQGAMNTEAFF	TGTGCCAGCAGCCAGGGGGCCATGAACACTGAAGCTTTCTTT
TRBV27	-	TRBJ1-1	-	CASSLEREEVNTEAFF	TGTGCCAGCAGTTTAGAAAGGGAGGAGGTGAACACTGAAGCTTTCTTT
TRBV5-8	-	TRBJ2-3	-	CASSFGADTQYF	TGTGCCAGCAGCTTTGGAGCAGATACGCAGTATTTT
TRBV4-1	-	TRBJ1-1	-	CASSHQTGVNTEAFF	TGCGCCAGCAGCCACCAGACAGGAGTTAACACTGAAGCTTTCTTT
TRBV25-1	TRBD2	TRBJ2-1	-	CASSELEREYNEQFF	TGTGCCAGCAGTGAATTGGAGCGGGAATACAATGAGCAGTTCTTC
TRBV19	-	TRBJ2-7	-	CASSTVLGYEQYF	TGTGCCAGTAGTACGGTTCTAGGCTACGAGCAGTACTTC
TRBV14	-	TRBJ2-7	few	CASSVTYEQYF	TGTGCCAGCAGCGTCACCTACGAGCAGTACTTC
TRBV5-4	TRBD2	TRBJ2-1	-	CASSLASGTTYNEQFF	TGTGCCAGCAGCTTAGCTAGCGGGACTACCTACAATGAGCAGTTCTTC
TRBV7-3	TRBD1	TRBJ1-2	-	CASSAGQGHGYTF	TGTGCCAGCAGCGCGGGACAGGGACATGGCTACACCTTC
TRBV25-1	-	TRBJ2-2	-	CASSSGLTTGELFF	TGTGCCAGCAGTTCGGGACTGACCACCGGGGAGCTGTTTTTT
TRBV6-5	-	TRBJ1-4	-	CASSYIQNREKLFF	TGTGCCAGCAGTTACATACAGAACAGGGAAAAACTGTTTTTT
TRBV11-3	-	TRBJ2-5	-	CASSSLARETQYF	TGTGCCAGCAGCTCTCTAGCTAGAGAGACCCAGTACTTC
TRBV7-3	-	TRBJ1-5	-	CATDVRDTGNQPQHF	TGTGCCACTGACGTCCGGGACACCGGGAATCAGCCCCAGCATTTT
TRBV15	-	TRBJ1-1	-	CATSREGGGPGTEAFF	TGTGCCACCAGCAGAGAAGGGGGGGGGCCTGGCACTGAAGCTTTCTTT
TRBV9	TRBD2	TRBJ2-5	once	CASSVAGLAGETQYF	TGTGCCAGCAGCGTAGCGGGACTAGCGGGAGAGACCCAGTACTTC
TRBV2	TRBD2	TRBJ2-3	-	CASRLLAGGTDTQYF	TGTGCCAGCAGGCTCTTAGCGGGGGGCACAGATACGCAGTATTTT
TRBV7-3	TRBD1	TRBJ1-1	-	CASSSIPDRDGLNTEAFF	TGTGCCAGCAGCTCCATACCCGACAGGGACGGGCTGAACACTGAAGCTTTCTTT
TRBV5-1	-	TRBJ1-4	-	CASSQTGYNEKLFF	TGCGCCAGCAGCCAGACAGGTTATAATGAAAAACTGTTTTTT
TRBV6-6	TRBD2	TRBJ2-1	-	CASSRTSGTLYNEQFF	TGTGCCAGCAGTAGGACTAGCGGGACCTTATACAATGAGCAGTTCTTC
TRBV5-1	TRBD1	TRBJ2-7	-	CASSVGTAFYEQYF	TGCGCCAGCAGCGTCGGGACAGCTTTCTACGAGCAGTACTTC
TRBV9	TRBD2	TRBJ2-1	-	CASSVEPGLAYNEQFF	TGTGCCAGCAGCGTAGAGCCGGGACTAGCTTACAATGAGCAGTTCTTC
TRBV27	-	TRBJ2-7	once	CASSSTGNYEQYF	TGTGCCAGCAGTTCGACAGGTAACTACGAGCAGTACTTC
TRBV18	TRBD1	TRBJ1-1	few	CASSPGTGNTEAFF	TGTGCCAGCTCACCCGGGACAGGGAACACTGAAGCTTTCTTT
TRBV5-4	-	TRBJ2-5	-	CASSRITGAGETQYF	TGTGCCAGCAGCCGGATCACAGGGGCGGGGGAGACCCAGTACTTC
TRBV7-9	-	TRBJ1-2	-	CASSLEGQRANYGYTF	TGTGCCAGCAGCTTAGAAGGACAGAGAGCTAACTATGGCTACACCTTC
TRBV27	-	TRBJ2-1	-	CASSFQDFTNEQFF	TGTGCCAGCAGTTTCCAGGATTTTACCAATGAGCAGTTCTTC
TRBV19	TRBD1	TRBJ2-2	-	CASSIERQGAYTGELFF	TGTGCCAGTAGTATAGAGCGACAGGGAGCGTACACCGGGGAGCTGTTTTTT
TRBV29-1	-	TRBJ1-1	-	CSVNNDWNTEAFF	TGCAGCGTTAATAATGACTGGAACACTGAAGCTTTCTTT
TRBV5-1	TRBD2	TRBJ2-3	-	CASSHRTSGRRGDTQYF	TGCGCCAGCAGCCACAGAACTAGCGGGAGAAGGGGAGATACGCAGTATTTT
TRBV7-9	-	TRBJ1-3	-	CASSLGVGGTGNTIYF	TGTGCCAGCAGCTTAGGGGTCGGGGGGACTGGAAACACCATATATTTT
TRBV30	TRBD1	TRBJ1-2	-	CAWSLSTGVAGYTF	TGTGCCTGGAGTTTATCGACAGGGGTTGCGGGCTACACCTTC